The subject of this entry is one T cell receptor beta chain. This specimen comes from a study of blood T cell repertoires in COVID-19. On the study more broadly: The study drew acute and convalescent COVID-19 samples from the United States, Italy and Spain.

The CDR3 sequence is 15 residues long. Germline loops: CDR1 SGDLS, CDR2 YYNGEE. The V and J ends lost 0 bases and 8 bases respectively, with 12 bases between them. The assay was immunoSEQ multiplex PCR, and TCRdb's table has in-frame clones only and misses some. The table has a few hundred thousand clones, approximately 80% seen once. The source is a human donor with acute or convalescent COVID-19. The donor label of this sample is uncertain. V usage is TRBV9 and J usage is TRBJ1-6, with a weak D call TRBD1 (6 bases). The sequenced material came from peripheral blood. The CDR3 bases are TGTGCCAGCAGCGTAGCACAGGGAAACTATTCACCCCTCCACTTT. Translated, it gives CASSVAQGNYSPLHF.